The rows below give T cell receptor beta chains drawn from one sample of a study of blood T cell repertoires in COVID-19. Measured with immunoSEQ multiplex PCR; TCRdb has only the in-frame clones, and not every one. The profile shows approximately 300,000 clones, just over 85% of them singletons. The specimen sequenced was PBMCs or T cells enriched from blood (not recorded which). The receptor set was obtained from a young woman who had recovered from COVID-19. CDR3s leave out the opening cysteine and the closing phenylalanine or tryptophan.

V	J	CDR3
TRBV16	TRBJ2-2	ASSQLSTQGTGELF
TRBV20-1	TRBJ2-7	SARDQVEQY
TRBV19	TRBJ1-1	ASSHGQKNTEAF
TRBV6-1	TRBJ1-2	ASSENYPGTGNGYT
TRBV28	TRBJ1-2	ASSQQDRGQT
TRBV18	TRBJ1-1	ASSPPSGAPNTEAF
TRBV19	TRBJ1-1	ASSRRDRVTEAF
TRBV29-1	TRBJ1-2	SSGGTGTTNYGYT
TRBV4-1	TRBJ2-1	ASSQDLLAGSYNEQF
TRBV7-9	TRBJ2-1	ASIRRGGLTSYNEQF
TRBV9	TRBJ2-7	ASSAGSHGPYEQY
TRBV2	TRBJ2-7	ASSYRGIPSYEQY
TRBV7-8	TRBJ1-1	ASSSEYSEAF
TRBV5-5	TRBJ2-7	ASSLGAGAPYEQY
TRBV19	TRBJ2-6	ASSIDRTGSSGANVLT
TRBV18	TRBJ2-7	ASSPLEVKEQY
TRBV5-1	TRBJ1-1	ASSFSGVITEAF
TRBV25-1	TRBJ1-6	ASSVTGGGRNSPLH
TRBV18	TRBJ2-7	ASSPAGVYEQY
TRBV19	TRBJ2-1	ASSIEGGESSYNEQF
TRBV30	TRBJ1-5	AWSSGGNTYSNQPQH
TRBV5-1	TRBJ1-1	ASSLSTDNTEAF
TRBV27	TRBJ1-6	ASSLSGGTLH
TRBV5-1	TRBJ2-4	ASSLAGQGASNPTRKNIQY
TRBV27	TRBJ2-7	ASSSDTGQGWYEQY
TRBV30	TRBJ2-2	AWDWNTGELF
TRBV13	TRBJ2-5	ASSLSDSGRDKETQY
TRBV2	TRBJ2-4	ASSEVAVAKNIQY
TRBV3-1/TRBV3-2	TRBJ1-2	ASSQDQGGNDYT
TRBV19	TRBJ2-1	ASSIDPGTGFDEQF
TRBV12-3/TRBV12-4	TRBJ2-1	ASRQGGYNEQF
TRBV30	TRBJ1-5	AWSMQGDQPQH
TRBV6-5	TRBJ1-2	ASSYTGQGASGYT
TRBV30	TRBJ1-5	AWSVQGSLGQPQH
TRBV28	TRBJ1-4	ASSFGGDGEKLF
TRBV12-3/TRBV12-4	TRBJ1-1	ASSLGAASEAF
TRBV29-1	TRBJ1-4	SVGIGQGAEKLF
TRBV11-2	TRBJ2-5	ASSLFQSGGGETQY
TRBV2	TRBJ2-7	ASNADRGPYEQY
TRBV6-1	TRBJ1-1	ASSEDRGLGTEAF